Below are 9 T cell receptor beta chains sequenced from a single sample in a study of blood T cell repertoires in COVID-19. Clones were sequenced by immunoSEQ multiplex PCR, and TCRdb holds only the in-frame ones, with some missing. The repertoire holds some 53,000 clones, 90% seen once, with over 3% in the top ten. Sample: peripheral blood. These receptors all come from a human donor in a cohort sampled during active COVID-19.

This clone was recorded only once. The V and J genes are TRBV6-6 and TRBJ2-1; D perhaps matches TRBD2 (5 bases). The germline V gene encodes CDR1 MNHNY and CDR2 SVGAGI (reference sequence). This CDR3 has 13 amino acids. Deletions cut 10 bases from V and 7 bases from J, with 17 bases between. The CDR3 DNA follows: TGTGCCACCGAACCTGGAGGCAAAAATGAGCAGTTCTTC. Residues: CATEPGGKNEQFF.

This chain connects TRBV13 to TRBJ2-7; 9 bases fit TRBD2. The CDR3 has 19 amino acids. Germline V gene lookup returns CDR1 PRHDT and CDR2 FYEKMQ (reference sequence). V shed 5 bases, J shed 3 bases, and the junction held 20 bases outside the gene matches. CDR3 DNA: TGTGCCAGCAGCCCCAGAAGGGGGCTAGCGGGACTAACTAGCTACGAGCAGTACTTC. Its protein product is CASSPRRGLAGLTSYEQYF.

The J gene is TRBJ1-1, the V gene TRBV5-4; D gene ambiguous. Germline loops: CDR1 SGHNT, CDR2 YYREEE (reference sequence). V shed 0 bases and J shed 2 bases, with 11 bases lying between them. CDR3 length equals 15 residues. The CDR3 sequence: CASSLDPVANTEAFF. CDR3 DNA: TGTGCCAGCAGCTTGGATCCAGTTGCTAACACTGAAGCTTTCTTT.

For the CDR3, the DNA is TGTGCCAGTACGACTAGCGGGAGCCCTCAGAGCTCCTACAATGAGCAGTTCTTC. It codes for CASTTSGSPQSSYNEQFF. The chain recombines TRBV21-1 with TRBJ2-1; the table's D gene call, TRBD2, was not cross checked with the DNA. TRBV21-1 is designated a pseudogene. This CDR3 has 18 residues.

The chain couples TRBV25-1 to TRBJ1-4; D perhaps matches TRBD1 (5 bases). Germline lookup yields CDR1 MGHDK and CDR2 SYGVNS. The CDR3 spans 18 residues. V lost 7 bases to trimming and J lost 2 bases, with 23 bases between them. This CDR3 is CASISPHRRQLTNEKLFF. The CDR3 nucleotides are TGTGCCAGCATATCACCTCACCGCAGACAGCTTACTAATGAAAAACTGTTTTTT.

In nucleotides, the CDR3 is TGTGCCAGCAGGGTAGCGGGAGGTCCAGAGACCCAGTACTTC. It codes for CASRVAGGPETQYF. The chain combines TRBV5-4 with TRBJ2-5; 10 positions agree with TRBD2. Germline CDR1 and CDR2: SGHNT and YYREEE (reference sequence). The trim removed 5 bases at V and 4 bases at J, leaving 5 bases unmatched. The CDR3 sequence is 14 residues long.

V usage is TRBV27 and J usage is TRBJ1-3; D is perhaps TRBD1 (6 bases). V dropped 6 bases and J dropped 0 bases, with 9 bases sitting between them. The germline gives CDR1 MNHEY, CDR2 SMNVEV (reference sequence). The CDR3 covers 14 residues. CDR3 region: CASSRGGSGNTIYF. DNA for the CDR3: TGTGCCAGCAGCCGAGGGGGCTCTGGAAACACCATATATTTT.

The chain recombines TRBV6-5 with TRBJ1-1; a weak D match, TRBD1 (5 bases). CDR3 length: 15 residues. Germline CDR1 and CDR2: MNHEY and SVGAGI. The V end lost 0 bases, the J end lost 0 bases, and 8 bases lay between the germline ends. Here the CDR3 DNA reads TGTGCCAGCAGTTACTCGAGACAGATGAACACTGAAGCTTTCTTT. Amino acids: CASSYSRQMNTEAFF.

The J gene is TRBJ1-5, the V gene TRBV30, with D hard to call. The CDR3 runs 17 residues. Looked up from germline, CDR1 is GTSNPN and CDR2 is SVGIG (reference sequence). The V end was cut by 0 bases, the J end by 0 bases, with 15 bases between. Written as DNA, the CDR3 is TGTGCCTGGAGTGTAATCTCGGGAGACTATAGCAATCAGCCCCAGCATTTT. Translated, it gives CAWSVISGDYSNQPQHF.